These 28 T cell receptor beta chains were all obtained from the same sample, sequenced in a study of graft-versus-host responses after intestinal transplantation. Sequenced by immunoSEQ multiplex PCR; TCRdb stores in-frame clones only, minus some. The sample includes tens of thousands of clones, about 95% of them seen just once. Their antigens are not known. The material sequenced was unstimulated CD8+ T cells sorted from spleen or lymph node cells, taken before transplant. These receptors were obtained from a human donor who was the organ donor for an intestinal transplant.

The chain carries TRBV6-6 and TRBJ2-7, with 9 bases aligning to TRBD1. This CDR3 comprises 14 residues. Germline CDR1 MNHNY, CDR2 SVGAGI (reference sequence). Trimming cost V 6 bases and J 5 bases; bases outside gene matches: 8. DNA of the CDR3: TGTGCCAGCAGCTCGCGGACAGGGGTTCACGAGCAGTACTTC. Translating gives CASSSRTGVHEQYF.

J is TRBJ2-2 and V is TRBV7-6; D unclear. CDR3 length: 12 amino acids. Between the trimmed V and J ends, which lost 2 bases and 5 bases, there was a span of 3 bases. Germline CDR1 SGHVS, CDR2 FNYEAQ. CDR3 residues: CASSLNTGELFF. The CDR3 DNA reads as TGTGCCAGCAGCTTAAATACCGGGGAGCTGTTTTTT.

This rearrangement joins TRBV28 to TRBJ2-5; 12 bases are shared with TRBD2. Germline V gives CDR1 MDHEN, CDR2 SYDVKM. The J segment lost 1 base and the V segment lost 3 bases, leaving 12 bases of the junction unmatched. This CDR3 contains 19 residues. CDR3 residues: CASSFDLAGGPEGQETQYF. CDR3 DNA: TGTGCCAGCAGTTTTGACCTAGCGGGGGGGCCGGAAGGCCAAGAGACCCAGTACTTC.

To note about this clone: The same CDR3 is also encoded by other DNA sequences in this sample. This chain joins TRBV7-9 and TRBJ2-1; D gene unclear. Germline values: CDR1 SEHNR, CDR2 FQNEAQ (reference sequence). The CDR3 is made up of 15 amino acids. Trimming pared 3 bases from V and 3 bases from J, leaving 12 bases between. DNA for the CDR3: TGTGCCAGCAGCTTTAGGCTCCAAGTCTACAATGAGCAGTTCTTC. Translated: CASSFRLQVYNEQFF.

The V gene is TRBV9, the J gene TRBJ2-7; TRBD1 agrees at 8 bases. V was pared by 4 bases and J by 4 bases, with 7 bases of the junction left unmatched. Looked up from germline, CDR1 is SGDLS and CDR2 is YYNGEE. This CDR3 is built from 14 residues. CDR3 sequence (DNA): TGTGCCAGCAGCCTAGGACAGGGACGTTACGAGCAGTACTTC. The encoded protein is CASSLGQGRYEQYF.

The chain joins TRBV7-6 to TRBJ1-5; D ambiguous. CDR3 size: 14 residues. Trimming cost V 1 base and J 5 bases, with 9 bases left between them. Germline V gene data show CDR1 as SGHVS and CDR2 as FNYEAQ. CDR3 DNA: TGTGCCAGCAGCTTAGGAGGGTGGGATCAGCCCCAGCATTTT. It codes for CASSLGGWDQPQHF.

CDR3 sequence (DNA): TGTGCCAGCACAACTAGCTTCACCACCGGGGAGCTGTTTTTT. Its translation is CASTTSFTTGELFF. This chain links TRBV7-9 with TRBJ2-2, with a weak D call TRBD2 (6 bases). CDR3 length equals 14 residues. Germline V gene data show CDR1 as SEHNR and CDR2 as FQNEAQ (reference sequence). Trimming stripped 7 bases from V and 4 bases from J, with 13 bases between.

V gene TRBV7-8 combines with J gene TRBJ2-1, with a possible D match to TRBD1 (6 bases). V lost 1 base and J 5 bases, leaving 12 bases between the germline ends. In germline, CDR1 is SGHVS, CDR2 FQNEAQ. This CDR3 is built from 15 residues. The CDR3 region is CASSLDRVGHNEQFF. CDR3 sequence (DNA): TGTGCCAGCAGCTTAGACAGGGTGGGGCACAATGAGCAGTTCTTC.

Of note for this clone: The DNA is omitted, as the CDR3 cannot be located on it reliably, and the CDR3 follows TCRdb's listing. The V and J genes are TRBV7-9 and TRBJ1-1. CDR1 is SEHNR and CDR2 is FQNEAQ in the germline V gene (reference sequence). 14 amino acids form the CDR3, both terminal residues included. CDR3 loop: CASILGSGDTEAFF.

The CDR3 sequence: CASSLTENTEAFF. The CDR3 DNA follows: TGTGCCAGCAGTTTAACAGAGAACACTGAAGCTTTCTTT. The chain combines TRBV27 with TRBJ1-1; unclear D gene. Germline V gives CDR1 MNHEY, CDR2 SMNVEV (reference sequence). The CDR3 consists of 13 residues. V lost 2 bases, J lost 1 base, and 5 bases lay in between.

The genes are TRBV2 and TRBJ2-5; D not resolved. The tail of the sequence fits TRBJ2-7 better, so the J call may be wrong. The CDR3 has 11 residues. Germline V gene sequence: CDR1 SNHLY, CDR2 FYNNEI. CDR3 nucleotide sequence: TGTGCCAGCACGGACTCCTACGAGCAGTACTTC. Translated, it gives CASTDSYEQYF.

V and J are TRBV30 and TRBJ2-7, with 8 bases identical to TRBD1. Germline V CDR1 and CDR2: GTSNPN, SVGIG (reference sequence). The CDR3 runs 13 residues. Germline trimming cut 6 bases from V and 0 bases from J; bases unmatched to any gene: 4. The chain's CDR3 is CACQTGDSYEQYF. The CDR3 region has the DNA TGTGCCTGCCAGACAGGGGACTCCTACGAGCAGTACTTC.

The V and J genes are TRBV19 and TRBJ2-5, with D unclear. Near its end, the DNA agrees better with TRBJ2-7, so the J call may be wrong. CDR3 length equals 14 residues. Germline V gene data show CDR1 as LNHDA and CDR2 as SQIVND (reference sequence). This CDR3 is CASSMLLSGYEQYF. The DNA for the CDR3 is TGTGCCAGTAGTATGCTCCTTTCCGGGTACGAGCAGTACTTC.

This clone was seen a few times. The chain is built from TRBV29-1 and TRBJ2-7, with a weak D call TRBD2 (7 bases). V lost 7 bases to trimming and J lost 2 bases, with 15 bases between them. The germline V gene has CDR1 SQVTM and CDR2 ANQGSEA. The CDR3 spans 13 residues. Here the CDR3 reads CSAVGGGTYEQYF. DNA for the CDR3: TGCAGCGCAGTGGGGGGGGGCACCTACGAGCAGTACTTC.

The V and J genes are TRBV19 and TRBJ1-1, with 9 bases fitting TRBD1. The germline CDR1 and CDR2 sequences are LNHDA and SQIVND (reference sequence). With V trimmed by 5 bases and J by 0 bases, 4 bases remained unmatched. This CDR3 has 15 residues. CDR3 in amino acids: CASSGGQGMNTEAFF. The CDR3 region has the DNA TGTGCCAGTAGTGGGGGACAGGGAATGAACACTGAAGCTTTCTTT.

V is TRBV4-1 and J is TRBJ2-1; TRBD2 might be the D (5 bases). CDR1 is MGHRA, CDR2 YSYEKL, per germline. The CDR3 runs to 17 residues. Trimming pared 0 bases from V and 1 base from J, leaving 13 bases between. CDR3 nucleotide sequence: TGCGCCAGCAGCCAAGATGGGGAGACACCGTCCTACAATGAGCAGTTCTTC. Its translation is CASSQDGETPSYNEQFF.

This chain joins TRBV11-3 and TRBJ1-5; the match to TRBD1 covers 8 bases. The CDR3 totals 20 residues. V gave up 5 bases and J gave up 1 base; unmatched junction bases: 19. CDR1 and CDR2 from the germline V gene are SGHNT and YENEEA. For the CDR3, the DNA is TGTGCCAGCAGCAATAAACAAGGGACAGGCACTAAGACGAGCAATCAGCCCCAGCATTTT. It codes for CASSNKQGTGTKTSNQPQHF.

For the CDR3, the DNA is TGTGCCAGTAGTATACGCCAGGGCAGCTCCTACGAGCAGTACTTC. Translating it yields CASSIRQGSSYEQYF. The chain couples TRBV19 to TRBJ2-7; possibly TRBD1 for D (5 bases). V was cut by 2 bases and J by 0 bases, with 11 bases left in between. Germline loops: CDR1 LNHDA, CDR2 SQIVND (reference sequence). The CDR3 consists of 15 residues.

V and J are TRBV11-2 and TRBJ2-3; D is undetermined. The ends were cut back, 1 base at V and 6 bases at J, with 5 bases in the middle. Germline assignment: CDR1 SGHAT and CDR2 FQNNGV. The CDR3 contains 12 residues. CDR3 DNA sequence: TGTGCCAGCAGCTTAGTGGGCGATACGCAGTATTTT. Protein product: CASSLVGDTQYF.

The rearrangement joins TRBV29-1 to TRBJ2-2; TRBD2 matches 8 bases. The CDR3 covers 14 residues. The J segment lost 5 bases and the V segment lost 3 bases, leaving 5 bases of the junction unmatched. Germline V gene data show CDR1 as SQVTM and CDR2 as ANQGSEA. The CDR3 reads CSVDSGGTTGELFF. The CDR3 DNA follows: TGCAGCGTTGATTCGGGAGGGACGACCGGGGAGCTGTTTTTT.

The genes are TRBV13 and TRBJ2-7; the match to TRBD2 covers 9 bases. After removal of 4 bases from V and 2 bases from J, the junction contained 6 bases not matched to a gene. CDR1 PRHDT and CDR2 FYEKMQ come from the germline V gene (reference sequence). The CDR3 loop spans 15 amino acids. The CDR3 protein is CASSSGRGGTYEQYF. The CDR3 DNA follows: TGTGCCAGCAGCTCCGGGCGGGGGGGAACCTACGAGCAGTACTTC.

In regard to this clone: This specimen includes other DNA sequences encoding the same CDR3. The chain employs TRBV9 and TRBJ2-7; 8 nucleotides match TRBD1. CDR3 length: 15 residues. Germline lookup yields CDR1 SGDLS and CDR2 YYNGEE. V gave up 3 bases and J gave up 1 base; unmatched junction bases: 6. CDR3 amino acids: CASSARTGISYEQYF. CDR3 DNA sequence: TGTGCCAGCAGCGCCCGGACAGGGATATCCTACGAGCAGTACTTC.

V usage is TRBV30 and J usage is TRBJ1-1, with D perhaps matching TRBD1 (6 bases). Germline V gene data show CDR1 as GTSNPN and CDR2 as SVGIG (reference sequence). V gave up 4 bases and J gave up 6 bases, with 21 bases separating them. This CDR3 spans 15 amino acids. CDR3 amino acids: CAWKTGENLAPEAFF. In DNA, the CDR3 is TGTGCCTGGAAGACAGGAGAAAACCTAGCCCCTGAAGCTTTCTTT. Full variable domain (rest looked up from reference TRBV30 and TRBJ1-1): SQTIHQWPATLVQPVGSPLSLECTVEGTSNPNLYWYRQAAGRGLQLLFYSVGIGQISSEVPQNLSASRPQDRQFILSSKKLLLSDSGFYLCAWKTGENLAPEAFFGQGTRLTVV.

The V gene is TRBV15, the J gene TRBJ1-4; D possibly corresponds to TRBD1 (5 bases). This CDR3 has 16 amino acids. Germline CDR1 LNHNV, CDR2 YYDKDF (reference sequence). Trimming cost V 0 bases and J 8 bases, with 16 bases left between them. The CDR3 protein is CATSRDLGGVEEKLFF. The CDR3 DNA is TGTGCCACCAGCAGAGATCTAGGAGGGGTGGAAGAAAAACTGTTTTTT.

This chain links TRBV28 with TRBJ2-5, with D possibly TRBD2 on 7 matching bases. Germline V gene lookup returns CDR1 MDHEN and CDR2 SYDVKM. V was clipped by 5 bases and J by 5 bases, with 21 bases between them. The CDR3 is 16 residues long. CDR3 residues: CASSAQGRREGETQYF. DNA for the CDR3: TGTGCCAGCAGTGCACAGGGAAGGAGGGAGGGTGAGACCCAGTACTTC.

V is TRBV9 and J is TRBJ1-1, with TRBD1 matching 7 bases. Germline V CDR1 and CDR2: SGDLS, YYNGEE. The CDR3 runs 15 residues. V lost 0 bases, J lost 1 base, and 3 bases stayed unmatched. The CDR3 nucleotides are TGTGCCAGCAGCGTAGGAGGGGGCGAGAACACTGAAGCTTTCTTT. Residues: CASSVGGGENTEAFF.

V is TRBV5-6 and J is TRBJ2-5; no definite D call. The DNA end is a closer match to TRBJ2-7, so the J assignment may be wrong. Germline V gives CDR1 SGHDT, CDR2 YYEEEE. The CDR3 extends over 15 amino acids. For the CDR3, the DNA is TGTGCCAGCAGCTTGCAATGGCAGGACGCCTACGAGCAGTACTTC. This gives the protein CASSLQWQDAYEQYF.

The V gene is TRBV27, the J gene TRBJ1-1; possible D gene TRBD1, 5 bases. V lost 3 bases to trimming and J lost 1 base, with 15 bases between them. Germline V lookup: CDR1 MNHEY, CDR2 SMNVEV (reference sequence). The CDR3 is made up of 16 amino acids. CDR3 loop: CASSFISGGQNTEAFF. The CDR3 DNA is TGTGCCAGCAGTTTTATTAGCGGTGGACAGAACACTGAAGCTTTCTTT.